Each of the 20 T cell receptor beta chains below was sequenced from the same sample in a study of cytomegalovirus exposure and HLA in healthy donors. The PCR ran on 60 Vbeta and 13 Jbeta primers. TCRdb keeps only in-frame clones here, not all; method: immunoSEQ multiplex PCR. Of around 65,000 clones in the sample, approximately 60% were seen once. Sequencing was carried out using PBMCs. The receptors here all came from a man younger than 45 in good health and CMV-seronegative.

This sequence joins TRBV5-4 and TRBJ2-7; 12 bases are a match to TRBD1. Trimming cost V 4 bases and J 4 bases; bases outside gene matches: 6. CDR1 and CDR2 from the germline V gene are SGHNT and YYREEE (reference sequence). This CDR3 has 15 amino acids. The CDR3, as DNA: TGTGCCAGCAGCCCCTCGGGACAGGGGGCTTACGAGCAGTACTTC. Translated: CASSPSGQGAYEQYF.

The CDR3 sequence: CASRPNVEGQTQYF. The DNA for the CDR3 is TGTGCCAGTCGTCCCAATGTGGAGGGCCAGACCCAGTACTTC. The chain uses TRBV27 and TRBJ2-5; D is possibly TRBD2 (6 bases). The germline CDR1 and CDR2 sequences are MNHEY and SMNVEV (reference sequence). Trimming removed 9 bases at V and 6 bases at J, with 20 bases between. There are 14 residues in the CDR3.

This chain uses TRBV29-1 with TRBJ2-5; 7 bases are shared with TRBD2. The CDR3 runs to 16 residues. Germline V CDR1 and CDR2: SQVTM, ANQGSEA. Trimming at V came to 0 bases and at J to 9 bases, leaving 16 bases not matched to a gene. The CDR3 loop reads CSVEEDGPTSSGPQYF. The CDR3, as DNA: TGCAGCGTTGAAGAGGATGGACCGACTAGCTCAGGCCCCCAGTACTTC. Based on the CDR3 plus reference TRBV29-1 and TRBJ2-5, the full variable domain is SAVISQKPSRDICQRGTSLTIQCQVDSQVTMMFWYRQQPGQSLTLIATANQGSEATYESGFVIDKFPISRPNLTFSTLTVSNMSPEDSSIYLCSVEEDGPTSSGPQYFGPGTRLLVL.

The V gene is TRBV6-6, the J gene TRBJ1-6; maybe TRBD1 (6 bases). V was clipped by 6 bases and J by 8 bases, with 11 bases between them. The CDR3 is 13 residues long. Per the germline V gene, CDR1 is MNHNY and CDR2 is SVGAGI (reference sequence). The CDR3 nucleotides read TGTGCCAGCAGCAGGGGATTAGATTCACCCCTCCACTTT. Translated, it gives CASSRGLDSPLHF.

This clone was observed a few times. The rearrangement joins TRBV6-5 to TRBJ1-4, with TRBD1 matching 10 bases. Per germline, CDR1 MNHEY and CDR2 SVGAGI. V shed 5 bases, J shed 5 bases, and the junction held 5 bases outside the gene matches. This CDR3 comprises 15 residues. CDR3 sequence reads: CASSNDRGRNEKLFF. The CDR3 DNA follows: TGTGCCAGCAGTAATGACAGGGGGCGAAATGAAAAACTGTTTTTT.

This sequence joins TRBV6-5 and TRBJ1-1, with a tentative D call TRBD1 (5 bases). V was cut by 0 bases and J by 5 bases, with 13 bases left in between. The CDR3 consists of 15 residues. CDR1 MNHEY and CDR2 SVGAGI come from the germline V gene. The CDR3 nucleotides read TGTGCCAGCAGTTACTCCAACCAGGGTGATACTGAAGCTTTCTTT. As protein: CASSYSNQGDTEAFF.

This chain uses TRBV5-6 with TRBJ1-4; 9 nucleotides line up with TRBD1. CDR1 and CDR2 from the germline V gene are SGHDT and YYEEEE. The CDR3 has 16 residues. The V segment lost 3 bases and the J segment 3 bases; nucleotides outside the gene matches: 6. Here the CDR3 reads CASSWGQGVSNEKLFF. In nucleotides, the CDR3 is TGTGCCAGCAGCTGGGGACAGGGAGTATCTAATGAAAAACTGTTTTTT.

The J gene is TRBJ1-1, the V gene TRBV2; maybe TRBD1 (6 bases). Germline CDR1 SNHLY, CDR2 FYNNEI. This CDR3 spans 13 amino acids. V lost 6 bases and J 2 bases, leaving 10 bases between the germline ends. This chain's CDR3 is CASSADRNTEAFF. The DNA for the CDR3 is TGTGCCAGCAGCGCGGACAGAAACACTGAAGCTTTCTTT.

The chain joins TRBV14 to TRBJ1-1, with D uncertain. This CDR3 spans 13 amino acids. Germline V lookup: CDR1 SGHDN, CDR2 FVKESK. Trimming shortened V by 5 bases and J by 1 base, and 8 bases separated the two germline ends. In DNA form, the CDR3 reads TGTGCCAGCAGCTGGGCCGAGAACACTGAAGCTTTCTTT. Its protein product is CASSWAENTEAFF.

This clone was seen a handful of times. The gene calls are TRBV29-1 and TRBJ1-1; TRBD1 matches at 9 bases. Germline CDR1 is SQVTM and CDR2 is ANQGSEA. This CDR3 is built from 17 residues. The ends lost 5 bases at V and 1 base at J; junction bases unmatched: 14. In nucleotides, the CDR3 is TGCAGCGTTCAGGAACAGGGGGCACAATGGAGGAACACTGAAGCTTTCTTT. Translation gives CSVQEQGAQWRNTEAFF.

The chain has TRBV7-7 and TRBJ2-7, with a tentative D call TRBD2 (6 bases). CDR1 and CDR2 from the germline V gene are SSHAT and FNYEAQ (reference sequence). CDR3 length: 13 residues. Trimming pared 3 bases from V and 2 bases from J, leaving 8 bases between. CDR3 sequence reads: CASSLGGTYEQYF. CDR3 bases: TGTGCCAGCAGCTTGGGAGGAACCTACGAGCAGTACTTC.

V usage is TRBV6-5 and J usage is TRBJ1-1; 8 bases align to TRBD1. Losses at the gene ends were 6 bases for V and 6 bases for J; bases not matched to a gene: 6. This CDR3 has 13 amino acids. Germline V lookup: CDR1 MNHEY, CDR2 SVGAGI. CDR3 residues: CASSPIQGAEAFF. DNA of the CDR3: TGTGCCAGCAGCCCGATACAGGGGGCTGAAGCTTTCTTT.

The chain has TRBV15 and TRBJ1-1; D not resolved. Germline V gene lookup returns CDR1 LNHNV and CDR2 YYDKDF (reference sequence). There are 14 residues in the CDR3. V was trimmed by 2 bases and J by 5 bases, leaving 12 bases between them. CDR3 in amino acids: CATSRRRAGTEAFF. CDR3 nucleotides: TGTGCCACCAGCAGAAGACGGGCGGGGACTGAAGCTTTCTTT.

This chain uses TRBV5-1 with TRBJ2-2; TRBD1 might be the D (6 bases). Germline loops: CDR1 SGHRS, CDR2 YFSETQ. This CDR3 contains 14 residues. V lost 4 bases, J lost 6 bases, and 13 bases lay in between. The DNA for the CDR3 is TGCGCCAGCAGCCGACTACAGGGATCCGGGGAGCTGTTTTTT. Protein sequence: CASSRLQGSGELFF.

By frequency in the sample, this clone is medium-sized (0.01 to 0.1%). The chain has TRBV10-3 and TRBJ2-1; a weak D match, TRBD1 (6 bases). V shed 7 bases and J shed 5 bases, with 12 bases lying between them. The CDR3 has 13 amino acids. The germline CDR1 and CDR2 sequences are ENHRY and SYGVKD. The CDR3 nucleotides read TGTGCCATCAATTCGCAGGGGAACAATGAGCAGTTCTTC. Translated, it gives CAINSQGNNEQFF.

The chain couples TRBV6-5 to TRBJ1-5, with D possibly TRBD1 on 6 matching bases. The CDR3 totals 15 residues. In germline, CDR1 is MNHEY, CDR2 SVGAGI. V lost 6 bases, J lost 1 base, and 13 bases lay in between. In DNA form, the CDR3 reads TGTGCCAGCAGCCTCATTAGGGGGAGCAATCAGCCCCAGCATTTT. Amino acid sequence: CASSLIRGSNQPQHF.

This clone showed up just a few times. The rearrangement uses TRBV4-2 and TRBJ2-1, with 8 nucleotides matching TRBD2. The CDR3 extends over 16 amino acids. Germline V gene lookup returns CDR1 LGHNA and CDR2 YNFKEQ. J was trimmed by 6 bases and V by 4 bases; bases with no gene match: 11. The CDR3 DNA reads TGTGCCAGCAGCCCCCTGGACGGGGGGGTCTTCAATGAGCAGTTCTTC. Translation gives CASSPLDGGVFNEQFF.

Only a few counts were recorded for this clone. V and J are TRBV12-5 and TRBJ2-7; no clear D. Germline V gene sequence: CDR1 LGHNT, CDR2 FRNRAP. There are 13 residues in the CDR3. Between the trimmed V and J ends, which lost 6 bases and 4 bases, there was a span of 13 bases. CDR3 amino acids: CASGFMGPYEQYF. The CDR3 region has the DNA TGTGCTAGTGGGTTCATGGGCCCGTACGAGCAGTACTTC.

This clone came up a few times. The chain carries TRBV10-3 and TRBJ1-5, with TRBD1 identical over 7 bases. The CDR3 length is 15 residues. Trimming cost V 2 bases and J 2 bases; bases outside gene matches: 3. Germline V lookup: CDR1 ENHRY, CDR2 SYGVKD. CDR3 bases: TGTGCCATCAGTGAGACAGGGGATGGCAATCAGCCCCAGCATTTT. This gives the protein CAISETGDGNQPQHF.

This clone appeared a few times. V gene TRBV7-3 combines with J gene TRBJ2-7; 7 bases are a match to TRBD1. CDR1 SGHTA and CDR2 FQGTGA come from the germline V gene. CDR3 size: 13 residues. The junction had 5 bases not matched to a gene; V was cut back by 5 bases and J by 4 bases. The CDR3 here is CASSKGARYEQYF. CDR3 bases: TGTGCCAGCAGCAAGGGGGCGCGGTACGAGCAGTACTTC.